This entry lists 3 T cell receptor beta chains sequenced from one sample in a study of T cell responses to AZD1222 COVID-19 vaccine. TCRdb's copy holds only in-frame clones and misses some; the assay was immunoSEQ multiplex PCR. The data hold roughly 140,000 clones, with approximately 89% observed a single time. This specimen consisted of peripheral blood, obtained on day 0 of AZD1222 vaccination. The receptors here all came from an adult in good health.

The chain recombines TRBV5-4 with TRBJ1-4; unclear D gene. V was clipped by 0 bases and J by 3 bases, with 6 bases between them. The CDR3 runs 14 residues. Germline V gene lookup returns CDR1 SGHNT and CDR2 YYREEE (reference sequence). CDR3 protein: CASSLDRANEKLFF. CDR3 nucleotides: TGTGCCAGCAGCTTGGACAGAGCTAATGAAAAACTGTTTTTT.

The chain employs TRBV6-5 and TRBJ2-1; TRBD1 matches at 9 bases. The CDR3 extends over 13 amino acids. J gave up 9 bases and V 6 bases, and 6 bases lay outside the gene matches. Germline assignment: CDR1 MNHEY and CDR2 SVGAGI. For the CDR3, the DNA is TGTGCCAGCAGCGCACAGGGGGCGGGTGAGCAGTTCTTC. It is translated as CASSAQGAGEQFF.

This chain uses TRBV7-6 with TRBJ2-5; D could derive from TRBD1 or TRBD2 (7 bases each). Germline CDR1 is SGHVS and CDR2 is FNYEAQ. The ends were cut back, 6 bases at V and 5 bases at J, with 13 bases in the middle. This CDR3 is built from 13 residues. The DNA of the CDR3 is TGTGCCAGCAGGGGAGGGGGCACGGAGACCCAGTACTTC. This gives the protein CASRGGGTETQYF.